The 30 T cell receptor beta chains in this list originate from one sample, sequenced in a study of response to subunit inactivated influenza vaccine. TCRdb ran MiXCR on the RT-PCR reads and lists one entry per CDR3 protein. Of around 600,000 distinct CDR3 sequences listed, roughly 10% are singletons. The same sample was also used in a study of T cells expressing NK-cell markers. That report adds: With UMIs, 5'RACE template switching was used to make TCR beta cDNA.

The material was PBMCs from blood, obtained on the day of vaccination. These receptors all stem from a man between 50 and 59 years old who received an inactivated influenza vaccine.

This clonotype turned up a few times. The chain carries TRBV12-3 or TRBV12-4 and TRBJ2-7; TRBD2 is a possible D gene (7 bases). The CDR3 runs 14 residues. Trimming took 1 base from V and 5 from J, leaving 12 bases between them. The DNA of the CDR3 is TGTGCCAGCAGTTTAGAACAGGGAGGGAACGAGCAGTACTTC. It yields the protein CASSLEQGGNEQYF.

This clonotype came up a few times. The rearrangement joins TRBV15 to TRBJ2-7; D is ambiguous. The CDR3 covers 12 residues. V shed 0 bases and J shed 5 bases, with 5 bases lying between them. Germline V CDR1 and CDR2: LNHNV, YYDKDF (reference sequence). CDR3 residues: CATSRDRNEQYF. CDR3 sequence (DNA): TGTGCCACCAGCAGAGATCGGAACGAGCAGTACTTC.

The CDR3 spells CASSLRTGQAKNIQYF. The CDR3 region has the DNA TGCGCCAGCAGCTTGCGGACTGGACAAGCCAAAAACATTCAGTACTTC. The chain has TRBV5-1 and TRBJ2-4; D tentatively reads TRBD1 or TRBD2 (5 bases each). CDR3 size: 16 residues. V lost 1 base to trimming and J lost 0 bases, with 11 bases between them. The germline V gene has CDR1 SGHRS and CDR2 YFSETQ. The variable domain in full, completed from reference TRBV5-1 and TRBJ2-4, reads KAGVTQTPRYLIKTRGQQVTLSCSPISGHRSVSWYQQTPGQGLQFLFEYFSETQRNKGNFPGRFSGRQFSNSRSEMNVSTLELGDSALYLCASSLRTGQAKNIQYFGAGTRLSVL.

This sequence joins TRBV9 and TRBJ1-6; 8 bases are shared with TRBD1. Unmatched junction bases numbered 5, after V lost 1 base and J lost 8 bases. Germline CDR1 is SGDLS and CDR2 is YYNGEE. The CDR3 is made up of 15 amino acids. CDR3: CASSVSGQEDSPLHF. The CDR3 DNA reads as TGTGCCAGCAGCGTATCGGGACAGGAGGATTCACCCCTCCACTTT.

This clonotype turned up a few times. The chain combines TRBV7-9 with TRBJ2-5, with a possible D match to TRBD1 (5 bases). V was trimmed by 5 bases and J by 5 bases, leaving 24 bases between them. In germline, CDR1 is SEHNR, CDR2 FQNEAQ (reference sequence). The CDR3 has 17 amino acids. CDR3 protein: CASSPGLRPGVGETQYF. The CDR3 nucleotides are TGTGCCAGCAGCCCAGGGTTAAGGCCCGGAGTGGGTGAGACCCAGTACTTC.

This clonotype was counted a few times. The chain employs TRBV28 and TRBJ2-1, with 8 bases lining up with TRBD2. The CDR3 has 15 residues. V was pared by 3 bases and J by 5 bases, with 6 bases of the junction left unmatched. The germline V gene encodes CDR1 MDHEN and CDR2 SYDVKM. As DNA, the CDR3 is TGTGCCAGCAGTTTTTTGAGCGGGAGCAACAATGAGCAGTTCTTC. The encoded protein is CASSFLSGSNNEQFF.

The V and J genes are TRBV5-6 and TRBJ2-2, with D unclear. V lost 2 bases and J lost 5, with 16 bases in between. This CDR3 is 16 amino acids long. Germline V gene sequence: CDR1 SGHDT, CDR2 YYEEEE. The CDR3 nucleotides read TGTGCCAGCAGCTTATTCGCAGCCCCTCGAACCGGGGAGCTGTTTTTT. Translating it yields CASSLFAAPRTGELFF. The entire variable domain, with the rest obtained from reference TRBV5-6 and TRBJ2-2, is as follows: DAGVTQSPTHLIKTRGQQVTLRCSPKSGHDTVSWYQQALGQGPQFIFQYYEEEERQRGNFPDRFSGHQFPNYSSELNVNALLLGDSALYLCASSLFAAPRTGELFFGEGSRLTVL.

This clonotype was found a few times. CDR3 amino acids: CSVARADTQYF. The CDR3 nucleotides are TGCAGCGTAGCTAGGGCTGATACGCAGTATTTT. The chain combines TRBV29-1 with TRBJ2-3; D call uncertain. The germline gives CDR1 SQVTM, CDR2 ANQGSEA. The V and J ends lost 6 bases and 6 bases respectively, with 10 bases between them. The CDR3 is 11 residues long.

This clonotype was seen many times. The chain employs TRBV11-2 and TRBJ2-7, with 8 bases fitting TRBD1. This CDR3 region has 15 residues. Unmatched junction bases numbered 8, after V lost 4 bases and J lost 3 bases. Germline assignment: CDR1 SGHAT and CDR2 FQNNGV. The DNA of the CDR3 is TGTGCCAGCAGCTCGATCAGGGGGCGATTCTACGAGCAGTACTTC. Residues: CASSSIRGRFYEQYF.

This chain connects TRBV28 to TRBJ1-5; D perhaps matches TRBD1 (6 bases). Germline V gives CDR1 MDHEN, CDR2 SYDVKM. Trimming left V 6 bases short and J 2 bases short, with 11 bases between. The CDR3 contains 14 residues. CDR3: CASRQGGGNQPQHF. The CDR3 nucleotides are TGTGCCAGCAGACAGGGAGGGGGCAATCAGCCCCAGCATTTT.

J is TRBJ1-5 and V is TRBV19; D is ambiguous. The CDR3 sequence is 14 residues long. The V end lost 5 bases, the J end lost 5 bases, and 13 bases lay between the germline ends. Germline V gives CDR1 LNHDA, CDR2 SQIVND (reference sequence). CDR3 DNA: TGTGCCAGTAGTGCGGACGCCTCTTATCAGCCCCAGCATTTT. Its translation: CASSADASYQPQHF.

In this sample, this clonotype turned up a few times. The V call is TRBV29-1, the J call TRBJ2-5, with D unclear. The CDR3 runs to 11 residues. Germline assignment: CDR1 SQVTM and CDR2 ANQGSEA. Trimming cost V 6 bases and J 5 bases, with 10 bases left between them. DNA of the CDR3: TGCAGCGTGCTGTCCCGGGAGACCCAGTACTTC. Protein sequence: CSVLSRETQYF.

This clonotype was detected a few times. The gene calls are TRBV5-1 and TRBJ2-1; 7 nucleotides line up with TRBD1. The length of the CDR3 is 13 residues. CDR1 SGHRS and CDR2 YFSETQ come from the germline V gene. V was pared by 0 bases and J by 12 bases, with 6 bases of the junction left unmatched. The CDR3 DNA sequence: TGCGCCAGCAGCTTGGGAACAGGGGTAGGGCAGTTCTTC. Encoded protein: CASSLGTGVGQFF.

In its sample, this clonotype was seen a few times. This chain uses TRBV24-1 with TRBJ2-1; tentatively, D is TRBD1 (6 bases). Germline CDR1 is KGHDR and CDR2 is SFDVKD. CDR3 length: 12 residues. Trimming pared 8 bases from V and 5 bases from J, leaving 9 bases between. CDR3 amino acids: CATKDRNNEQFF. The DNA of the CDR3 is TGTGCCACCAAGGACAGAAACAATGAGCAGTTCTTC.

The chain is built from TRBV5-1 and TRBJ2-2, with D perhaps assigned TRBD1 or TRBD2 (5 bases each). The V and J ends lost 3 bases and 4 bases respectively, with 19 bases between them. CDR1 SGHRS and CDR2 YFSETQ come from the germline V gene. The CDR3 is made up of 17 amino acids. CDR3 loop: CASSSQGAGVGTGELFF. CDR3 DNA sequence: TGCGCCAGCAGCTCCCAAGGGGCGGGCGTAGGCACCGGGGAGCTGTTTTTT.

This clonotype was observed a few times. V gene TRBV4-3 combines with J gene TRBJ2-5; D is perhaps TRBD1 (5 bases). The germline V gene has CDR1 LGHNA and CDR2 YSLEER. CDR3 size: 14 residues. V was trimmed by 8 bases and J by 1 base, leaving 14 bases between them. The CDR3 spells CASYSRQGQETQYF. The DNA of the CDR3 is TGCGCCAGCTACTCCCGGCAGGGCCAAGAGACCCAGTACTTC.

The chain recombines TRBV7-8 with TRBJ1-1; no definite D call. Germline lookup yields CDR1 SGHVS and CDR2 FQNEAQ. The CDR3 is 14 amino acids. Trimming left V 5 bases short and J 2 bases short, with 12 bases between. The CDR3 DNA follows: TGTGCCAGCAGCCGATTCAGCGGAAACACTGAAGCTTTCTTT. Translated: CASSRFSGNTEAFF.

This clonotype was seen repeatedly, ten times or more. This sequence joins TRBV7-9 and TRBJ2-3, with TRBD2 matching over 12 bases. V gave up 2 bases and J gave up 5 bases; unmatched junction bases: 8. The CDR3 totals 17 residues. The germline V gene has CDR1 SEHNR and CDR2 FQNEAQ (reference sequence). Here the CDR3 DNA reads TGTGCCAGCAGCTTACTCGCCCTACTAGCGGGAGGAGATACGCAGTATTTT. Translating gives CASSLLALLAGGDTQYF.

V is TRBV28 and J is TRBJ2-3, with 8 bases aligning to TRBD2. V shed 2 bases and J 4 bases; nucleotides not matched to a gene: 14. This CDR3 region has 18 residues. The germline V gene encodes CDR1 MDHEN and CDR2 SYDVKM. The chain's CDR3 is CASSLTPRLAGPADTQYF. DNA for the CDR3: TGTGCCAGCAGTTTAACCCCCCGGTTAGCGGGGCCGGCAGATACGCAGTATTTT.

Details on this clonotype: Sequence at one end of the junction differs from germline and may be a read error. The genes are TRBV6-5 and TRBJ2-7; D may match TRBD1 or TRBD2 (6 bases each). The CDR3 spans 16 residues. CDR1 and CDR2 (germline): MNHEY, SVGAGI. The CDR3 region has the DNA TGTGCCAGCACTTACTTAAGGGGGGACATCTCCTACGAGCAGTACTTC. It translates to CASTYLRGDISYEQYF.

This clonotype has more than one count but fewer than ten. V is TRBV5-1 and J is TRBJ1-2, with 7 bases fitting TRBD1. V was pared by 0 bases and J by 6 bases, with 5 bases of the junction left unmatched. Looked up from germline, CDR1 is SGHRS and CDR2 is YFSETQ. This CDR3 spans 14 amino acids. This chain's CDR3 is CASSLAGTVDGYTF. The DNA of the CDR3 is TGCGCCAGCAGCTTGGCAGGGACAGTAGATGGCTACACCTTC.

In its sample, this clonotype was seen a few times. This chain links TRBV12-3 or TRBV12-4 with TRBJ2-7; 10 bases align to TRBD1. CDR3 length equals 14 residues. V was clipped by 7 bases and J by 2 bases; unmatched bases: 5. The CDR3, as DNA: TGTGCCAGCACCGTGACAGGGGGCGCCTACGAGCAGTACTTC. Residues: CASTVTGGAYEQYF.

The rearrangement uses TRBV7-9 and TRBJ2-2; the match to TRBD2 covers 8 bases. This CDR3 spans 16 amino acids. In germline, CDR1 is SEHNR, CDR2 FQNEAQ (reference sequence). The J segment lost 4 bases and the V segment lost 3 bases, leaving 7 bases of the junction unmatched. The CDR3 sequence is CASSFVLAGGTGELFF. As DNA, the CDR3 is TGTGCCAGCAGCTTCGTACTGGCGGGGGGCACCGGGGAGCTGTTTTTT.

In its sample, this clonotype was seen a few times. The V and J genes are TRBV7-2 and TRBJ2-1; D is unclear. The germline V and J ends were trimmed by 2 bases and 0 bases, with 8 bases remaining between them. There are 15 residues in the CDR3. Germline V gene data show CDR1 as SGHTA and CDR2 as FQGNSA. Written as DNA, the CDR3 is TGTGCCAGCAGCTTAACGTACGGCTCCTACAATGAGCAGTTCTTC. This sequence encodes CASSLTYGSYNEQFF. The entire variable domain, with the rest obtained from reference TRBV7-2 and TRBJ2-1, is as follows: GAGVSQSPSNKVTEKGKDVELRCDPISGHTALYWYRQSLGQGLEFLIYFQGNSAPDKSGLPSDRFSAERTGGSVSTLTIQRTQQEDSAVYLCASSLTYGSYNEQFFGPGTRLTVL.

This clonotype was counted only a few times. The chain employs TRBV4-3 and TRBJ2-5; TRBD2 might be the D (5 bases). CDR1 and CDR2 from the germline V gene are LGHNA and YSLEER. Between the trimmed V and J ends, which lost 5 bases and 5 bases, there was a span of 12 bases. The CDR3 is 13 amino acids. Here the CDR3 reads CASSFGLRETQYF. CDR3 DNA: TGCGCCAGCAGCTTTGGACTGAGGGAGACCCAGTACTTC.

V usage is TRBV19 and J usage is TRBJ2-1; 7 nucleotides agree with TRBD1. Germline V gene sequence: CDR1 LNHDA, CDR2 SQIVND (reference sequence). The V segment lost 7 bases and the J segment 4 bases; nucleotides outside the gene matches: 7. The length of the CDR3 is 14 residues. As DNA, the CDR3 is TGTGCCAGTACAGGGGGATACGGATACAATGAGCAGTTCTTC. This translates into CASTGGYGYNEQFF.

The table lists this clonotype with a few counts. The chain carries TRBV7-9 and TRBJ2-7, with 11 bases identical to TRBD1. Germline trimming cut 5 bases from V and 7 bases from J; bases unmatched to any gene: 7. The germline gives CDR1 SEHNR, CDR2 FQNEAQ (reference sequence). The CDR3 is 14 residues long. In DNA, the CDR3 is TGTGCCAGCAGCCCACCGGGACAGGGGGGGGAGCAGTACTTC. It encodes CASSPPGQGGEQYF.

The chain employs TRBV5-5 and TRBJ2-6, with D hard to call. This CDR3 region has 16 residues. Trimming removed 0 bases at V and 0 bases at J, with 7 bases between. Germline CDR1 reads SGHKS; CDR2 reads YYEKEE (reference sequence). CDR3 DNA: TGTGCCAGCAGCTTGGGGTGGGCCTCTGGGGCCAACGTCCTGACTTTC. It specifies CASSLGWASGANVLTF.

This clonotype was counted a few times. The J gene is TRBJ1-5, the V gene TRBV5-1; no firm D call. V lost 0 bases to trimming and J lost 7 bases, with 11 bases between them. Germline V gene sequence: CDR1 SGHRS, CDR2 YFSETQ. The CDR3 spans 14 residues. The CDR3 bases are TGCGCCAGCAGCTTGGATTCGGGTTCCCAGCCCCAGCATTTT. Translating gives CASSLDSGSQPQHF.

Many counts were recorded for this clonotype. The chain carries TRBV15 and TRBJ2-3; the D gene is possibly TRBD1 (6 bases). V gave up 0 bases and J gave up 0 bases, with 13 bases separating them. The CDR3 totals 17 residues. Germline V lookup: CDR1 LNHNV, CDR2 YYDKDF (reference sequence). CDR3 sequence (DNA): TGTGCCACCAGCAGAGATAGGACAGACCTTAGCACAGATACGCAGTATTTT. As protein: CATSRDRTDLSTDTQYF. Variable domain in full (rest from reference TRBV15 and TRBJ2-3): DAMVIQNPRYQVTQFGKPVTLSCSQTLNHNVMYWYQQKSSQAPKLLFHYYDKDFNNEADTPDNFQSRRPNTSFCFLDIRSPGLGDTAMYLCATSRDRTDLSTDTQYFGPGTRLTVL.